This TCR beta chain comes out of a study of blood T cell repertoires in COVID-19 (dated by TCRdb to 2019 to 2021). In the study overall: Samples from collaborators originated in the United States, Italy and Spain and spanned both the acute and convalescent phases of COVID-19. The prospective study material was composed of cDNA or gDNA derived from T cells, B-cell-depleted T cells, or PBMCs. Deeply sampled blood TCRbeta repertoires from subjects exposed to, actively infected with, or recovered from COVID-19 were included in the dataset. The repertoires were made available in a free public database intended to serve as a resource for research on the immune response to SARS-CoV-2. The samples were drawn from two sources: the first 160 participants of the ongoing ImmuneRACE study, and 1,200 or so subjects contributed by 6 global collaborators. A de-identified subject ID, COVID-19 status, age in years and sex were almost always included in the sample metadata. HLA class I and class II types, where available, came from metadata supplied by the sample provider rather than from assay-based typing. Overall study outcomes, separate from this receptor: Clinical and demographic metadata were provided uncurated, with the amount varying by source and participant.

Worth noting for this clone: Its antigen is currently not known. The sample holds no much larger clone one base away, and base qualities are not on file.

Trimming removed 2 bases from V and 1 base from J, leaving 8 bases between the germline ends. Reading the germline V gene gives CDR1 ENHRY and CDR2 SYGVKD. CDR3 length: 14 amino acids, cysteine to phenylalanine. Just the 42-base CDR3 DNA is kept, in frame starting at base 1. The immunoSEQ Assay, a bias-controlled multiplex PCR, was used to amplify TCRbeta CDR3 regions from genomic DNA. The source study handled its data this way. The number of nucleated cells in each sample was estimated by amplification of reference gene primers within the assay. Sequence reads were collapsed and filtered to measure the absolute abundance of every unique TCRbeta CDR3 rearrangement. For each sample, productive Simpson clonality was calculated as the square root of Simpson's diversity index across productive rearrangements. TCRdb limited this immuneACCESS table to in-frame rearrangements with V and J called. A share of clones is missing; checked studies link under half to unresolved V genes, and the rest is unexplained. That table furnishes V, J and clone size, whereas the DNA furnished D and trimming. This sample comprises about 670,000 clones, just under 90% of them detected only once. The top ten constitute roughly 0.26% of the sample.

Collaborating institutions collected whole blood in K2EDTA tubes following their own protocols. For TCRbeta analysis, collaborator samples were shipped as frozen whole blood, as isolated PBMCs, or as DNA extracted from either sample type. Sequencing was carried out using peripheral blood. The receptor comes from a woman under 30 with acute or convalescent COVID-19. The rearranged chain carries TRBV10-3 and TRBJ2-5; the D gene assignment is ambiguous. The DNA sequence reads TGTGCCATCAGTGAGCCCGGTCTCCAAGAGACCCAGTACTTC. Translated, it reads CAISEPGLQETQYF.